The sequence of this T cell receptor (beta chain) was determined in a study of CD8+ T cells in alopecia areata. Study-level background: Percent of scalp involved defined treated patients' severity scores.

General study results and limits: Scalp specimens additionally yield sequences from normal skin's resident alphabeta T cells. On tofacitinib, scalp clonality and expanded CD8+ clones among top 100 fell significantly.

As to this clone: Its antigen is currently unknown.

CDR3 size: 17 residues. V shed 4 bases, J shed 0 bases, and the junction held 9 bases outside the gene matches. In germline, CDR1 is SGHNT, CDR2 YYREEE (reference sequence). Extracted from the samples, RNA was reverse transcribed into cDNA to serve as the sequencing template. The protocol was immunoSEQ multiplex PCR, while the TCRdb copy is restricted to in-frame clones and leaves out a portion. In the table there are almost 5,500 clones, about two thirds of which are singletons. Noted treatment: oral pan-JAK inhibitor, 5-10 mg twice daily. Collection of lesional scalp punch biopsies and peripheral blood was performed in alopecia areata patients.

The sequence was collected from a human donor with alopecia areata. The genes are TRBV5-4 and TRBJ2-1, with 8 bases fitting TRBD2. Sequenced here: skin, sampled at week 24, from a patient treated with tofacitinib. The CDR3 DNA reads as TGTGCCAGCAGCGGGCGGGGGGAGCGGGCCTCCTACAATGAGCAGTTCTTC. Its translation is CASSGRGERASYNEQFF. Together with reference TRBV5-4 and TRBJ2-1, the CDR3 gives the full variable domain: ETGVTQSPTHLIKTRGQQVTLRCSSQSGHNTVSWYQQALGQGPQFIFQYYREEENGRGNFPPRFSGLQFPNYSSELNVNALELDDSALYLCASSGRGERASYNEQFFGPGTRLTVL.